This TCR beta chain was recorded in a study of metastatic and nonmetastatic thyroid tumors. Study background: Repertoires from blood and tumor or nodule tissue of malignant and benign thyroid patients were compared.

In this sample, this clone is medium-sized. The antigen is not known. Patients had received no treatment of any kind before thyroid surgery. Via MiXCR, TCRdb re-called the PCR reads. The profile shows 25,000 to 30,000 clones, approximately 15% of them singletons. Trimming took off 2 bases at V and 7 bases at J, with 3 bases between the two ends. The CDR3 is 11 residues long. Findings of the study overall: Malignant thyroid tumors reportedly exceeded benign nodules significantly in TCR beta diversity, with the difference appearing in blood and tumor.

This clonotype was obtained from a female donor with papillary thyroid cancer or a benign thyroid nodule (not recorded which). Some clones in this sample may be carry-over from other donors' samples. Sequences were obtained from blood. The V gene is TRBV12-3 or TRBV12-4, the J gene TRBJ1-5; D is unclear. The CDR3 sequence is CASSLSQPQHF. CDR3 sequence (DNA): TGTGCCAGCAGTTTATCCCAGCCCCAGCATTTT.